This TCR beta chain was obtained from a study of shared clonotypes between healthy human individuals. This clone appeared once. Here immunoSEQ multiplex PCR was the method, and the copy in TCRdb shows in-frame clones only, minus some. The data contain fewer than 3 million clones, roughly 90% of them singletons. Germline lookup yields CDR1 LNHDA and CDR2 SQIVND (reference sequence). The CDR3 totals 17 residues. J was trimmed by 6 bases and V by 5 bases; bases with no gene match: 14. V gene TRBV19 combines with J gene TRBJ2-1; 9 bases match TRBD2. This receptor was identified in a man between 18 and 29 years old in good health. Some clones in this sample may be carry-over from other donors' samples. Specimen: naive CD4+ T cells from PBMCs. The subset is: CD45RA+ positively selected. The chain's CDR3 is CASSGGLAIPNGNEQFF. The CDR3 DNA reads as TGTGCCAGTAGTGGAGGACTAGCGATCCCAAACGGCAATGAGCAGTTCTTC.